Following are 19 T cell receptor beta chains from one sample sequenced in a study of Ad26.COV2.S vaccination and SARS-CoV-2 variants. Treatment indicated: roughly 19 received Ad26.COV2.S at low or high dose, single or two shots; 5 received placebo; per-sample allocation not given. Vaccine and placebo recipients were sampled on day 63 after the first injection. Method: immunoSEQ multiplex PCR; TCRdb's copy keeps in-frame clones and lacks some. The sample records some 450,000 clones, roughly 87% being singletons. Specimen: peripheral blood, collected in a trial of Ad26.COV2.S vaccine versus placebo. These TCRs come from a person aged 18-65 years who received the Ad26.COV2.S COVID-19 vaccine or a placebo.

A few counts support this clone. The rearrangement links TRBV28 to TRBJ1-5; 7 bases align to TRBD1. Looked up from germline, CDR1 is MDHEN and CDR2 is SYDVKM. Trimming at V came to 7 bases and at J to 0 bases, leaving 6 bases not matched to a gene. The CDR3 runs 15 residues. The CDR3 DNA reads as TGTGCCAGCATTGGGACAGTTTATAGCAATCAGCCCCAGCATTTT. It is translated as CASIGTVYSNQPQHF.

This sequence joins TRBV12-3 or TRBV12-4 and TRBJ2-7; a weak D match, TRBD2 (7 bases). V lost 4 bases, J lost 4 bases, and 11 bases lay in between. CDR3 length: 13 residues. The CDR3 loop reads CASSSSGTYEQYF. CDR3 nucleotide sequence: TGTGCCAGCAGTTCCAGCGGGACATACGAGCAGTACTTC.

This CDR3 is CASSFYDSHPAYEQYF. CDR3 nucleotide sequence: TGTGCCAGCAGCTTCTATGACAGTCATCCCGCCTACGAGCAGTACTTC. The chain joins TRBV5-6 to TRBJ2-7; D is perhaps TRBD1 (5 bases). With 2 bases removed from V and 2 bases from J, the gap between germline ends came to 17 bases. CDR1 is SGHDT, CDR2 YYEEEE, per germline. The CDR3 is made up of 16 amino acids. Looking up the rest from reference TRBV5-6 and TRBJ2-7 gives the full variable domain: DAGVTQSPTHLIKTRGQQVTLRCSPKSGHDTVSWYQQALGQGPQFIFQYYEEEERQRGNFPDRFSGHQFPNYSSELNVNALLLGDSALYLCASSFYDSHPAYEQYFGPGTRLTVT.

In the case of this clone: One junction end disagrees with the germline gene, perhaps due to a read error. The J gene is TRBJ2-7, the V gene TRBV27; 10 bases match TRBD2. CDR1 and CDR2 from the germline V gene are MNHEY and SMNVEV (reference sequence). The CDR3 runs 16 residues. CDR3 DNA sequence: TGTGCCAGCAGTCTATCCGGGACTAGCGTCTCCTACGAGCAGTACTTC. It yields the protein CASSLSGTSVSYEQYF.

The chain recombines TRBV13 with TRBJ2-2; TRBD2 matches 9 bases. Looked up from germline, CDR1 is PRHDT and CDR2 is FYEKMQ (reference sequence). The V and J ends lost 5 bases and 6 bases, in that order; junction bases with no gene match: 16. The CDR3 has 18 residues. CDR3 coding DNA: TGTGCCAGCAGCCCCTTCTTGGGTGCGGGAGGGCCTTCCGGGGAGCTGTTTTTT. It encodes CASSPFLGAGGPSGELFF.

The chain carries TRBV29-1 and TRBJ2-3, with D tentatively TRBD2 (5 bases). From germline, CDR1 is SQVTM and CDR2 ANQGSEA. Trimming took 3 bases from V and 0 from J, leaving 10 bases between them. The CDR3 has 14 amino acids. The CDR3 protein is CSVDLSESTDTQYF. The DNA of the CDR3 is TGCAGCGTTGACCTTAGCGAGAGCACAGATACGCAGTATTTT.

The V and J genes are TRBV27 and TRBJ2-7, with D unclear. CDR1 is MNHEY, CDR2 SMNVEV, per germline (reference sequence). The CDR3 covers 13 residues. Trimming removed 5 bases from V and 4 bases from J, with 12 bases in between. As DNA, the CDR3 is TGTGCCAGCAGTCTAGGTGAGGAGTACGAGCAGTACTTC. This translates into CASSLGEEYEQYF.

This CDR3 reads CASSVAAGGTGELFF. Written as DNA, the CDR3 is TGTGCCAGCAGCGTAGCGGCAGGGGGAACCGGGGAGCTGTTTTTT. This rearrangement joins TRBV9 to TRBJ2-2; 7 nucleotides line up with TRBD1. Germline-derived CDR1 and CDR2 are SGDLS and YYNGEE. Trimming took 0 bases from V and 5 from J; bases not matched to a gene: 4. The CDR3 runs 15 residues.

The CDR3 coding sequence is TGCGCCAGCAGCCGAGAGGAGACAGGGGAGACCCAGTACTTC. Amino acid sequence: CASSREETGETQYF. The V and J genes are TRBV4-1 and TRBJ2-5; TRBD1 agrees at 7 bases. Unmatched junction bases numbered 7, after V lost 4 bases and J lost 5 bases. The CDR3 has 14 residues. Germline values: CDR1 MGHRA, CDR2 YSYEKL.

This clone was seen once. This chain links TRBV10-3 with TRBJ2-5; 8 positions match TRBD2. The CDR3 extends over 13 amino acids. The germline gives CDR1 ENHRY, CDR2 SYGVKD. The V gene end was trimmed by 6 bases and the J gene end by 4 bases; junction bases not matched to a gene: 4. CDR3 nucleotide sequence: TGTGCCATCAGCCCTCTAGCGGGAGAGACCCAGTACTTC. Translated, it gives CAISPLAGETQYF.

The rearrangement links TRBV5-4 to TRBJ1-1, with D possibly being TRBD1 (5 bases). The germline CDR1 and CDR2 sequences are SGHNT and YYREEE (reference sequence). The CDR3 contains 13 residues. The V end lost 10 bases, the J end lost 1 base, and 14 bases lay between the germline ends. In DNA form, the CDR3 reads TGTGCCTCAAGTCCAGGGACGAACACTGAAGCTTTCTTT. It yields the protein CASSPGTNTEAFF.

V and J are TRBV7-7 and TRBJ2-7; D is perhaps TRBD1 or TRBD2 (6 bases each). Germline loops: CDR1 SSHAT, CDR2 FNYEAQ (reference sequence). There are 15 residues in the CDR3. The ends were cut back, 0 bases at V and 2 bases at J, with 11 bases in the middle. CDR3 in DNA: TGTGCCAGCAGCTTAGCGCAAGGGGGGCCCTACGAGCAGTACTTC. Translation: CASSLAQGGPYEQYF.

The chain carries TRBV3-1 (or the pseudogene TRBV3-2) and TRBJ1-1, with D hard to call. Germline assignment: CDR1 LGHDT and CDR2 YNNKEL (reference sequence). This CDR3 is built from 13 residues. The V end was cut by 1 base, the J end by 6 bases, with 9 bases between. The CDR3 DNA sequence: TGTGCCAGCAGCCAAGGAGATTTCCCTGAAGCTTTCTTT. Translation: CASSQGDFPEAFF.

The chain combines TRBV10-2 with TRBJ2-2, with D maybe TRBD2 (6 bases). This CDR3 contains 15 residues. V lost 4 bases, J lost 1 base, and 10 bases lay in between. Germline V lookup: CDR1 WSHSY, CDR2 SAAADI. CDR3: CASSGASENTGELFF. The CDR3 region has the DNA TGCGCCAGCAGTGGCGCTAGCGAGAACACCGGGGAGCTGTTTTTT.

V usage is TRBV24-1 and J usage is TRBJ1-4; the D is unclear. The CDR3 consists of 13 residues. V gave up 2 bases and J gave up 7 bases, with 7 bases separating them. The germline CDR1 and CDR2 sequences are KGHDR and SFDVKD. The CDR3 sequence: CATSDWWGEKLFF. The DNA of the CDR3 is TGTGCCACCAGTGATTGGTGGGGTGAAAAACTGTTTTTT.

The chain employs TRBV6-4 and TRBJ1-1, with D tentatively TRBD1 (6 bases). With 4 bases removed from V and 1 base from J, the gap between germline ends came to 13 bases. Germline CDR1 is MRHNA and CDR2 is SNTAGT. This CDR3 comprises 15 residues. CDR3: CASSVGPGQNTEAFF. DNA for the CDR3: TGTGCCAGCAGTGTAGGGCCGGGACAGAACACTGAAGCTTTCTTT.

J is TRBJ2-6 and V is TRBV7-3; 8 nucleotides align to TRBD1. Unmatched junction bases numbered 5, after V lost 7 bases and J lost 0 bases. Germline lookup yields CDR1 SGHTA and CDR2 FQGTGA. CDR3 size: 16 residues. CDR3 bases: TGTGCCAGCAAGACAGGGGATCCCTCTGGGGCCAACGTCCTGACTTTC. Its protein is CASKTGDPSGANVLTF.

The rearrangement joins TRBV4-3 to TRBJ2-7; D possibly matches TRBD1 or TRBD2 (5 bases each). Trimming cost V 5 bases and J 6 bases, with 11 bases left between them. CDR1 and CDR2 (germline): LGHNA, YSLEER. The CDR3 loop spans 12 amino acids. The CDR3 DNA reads TGCGCCAGCAGCGGGGGATCGGCCGAGCAGTACTTC. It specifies CASSGGSAEQYF.

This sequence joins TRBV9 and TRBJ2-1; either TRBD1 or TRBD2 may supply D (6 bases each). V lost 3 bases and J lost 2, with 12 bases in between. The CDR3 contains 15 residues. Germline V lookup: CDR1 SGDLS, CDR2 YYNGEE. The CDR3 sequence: CASSAPRGAYNEQFF. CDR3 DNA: TGTGCCAGCAGCGCACCAAGGGGGGCCTACAATGAGCAGTTCTTC.